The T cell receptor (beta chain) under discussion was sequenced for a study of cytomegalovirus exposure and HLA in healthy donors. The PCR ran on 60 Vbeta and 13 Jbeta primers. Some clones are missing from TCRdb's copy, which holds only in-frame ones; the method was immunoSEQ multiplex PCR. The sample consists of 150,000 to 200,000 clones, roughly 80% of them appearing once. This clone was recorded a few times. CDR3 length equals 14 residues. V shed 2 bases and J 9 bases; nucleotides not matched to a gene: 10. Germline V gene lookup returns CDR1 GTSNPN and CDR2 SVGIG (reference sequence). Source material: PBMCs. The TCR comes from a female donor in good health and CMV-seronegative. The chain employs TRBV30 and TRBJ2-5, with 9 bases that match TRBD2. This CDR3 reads CAWSFGAGGKSQYF. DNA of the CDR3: TGTGCCTGGAGTTTCGGAGCGGGAGGAAAGTCCCAGTACTTC.